The following is a T cell receptor (beta chain) sequence with its context. Its antigen is undetermined. These data are taken from a study of T cell responses to AZD1222 COVID-19 vaccine. Study outcomes and limitations: Close to half of spike-specific TCRs reportedly recognize unmutated variant regions.

Libraries were prepared by immunoSEQ multiplex PCR; TCRdb keeps only in-frame clonotypes and omits some of them. The table has about 120,000 clones, around 85% seen once. The V and J ends lost 0 bases and 13 bases, in that order; junction bases with no gene match: 6. The CDR3 runs 14 residues. In germline, CDR1 is MDHEN, CDR2 SYDVKM. This specimen was peripheral blood, taken on day 0 of AZD1222 vaccination. The clonotype originates from an adult in good health. The chain recombines TRBV28 with TRBJ2-1; 10 nucleotides agree with TRBD2. Written as DNA, the CDR3 is TGTGCCAGCAGTTTATGGGGTAGCGGGGGGATCCAGTTCTTC. It translates to CASSLWGSGGIQFF.